Included here is one T cell receptor (beta chain) sequence, with context. Its antigen remains unidentified. This entry is derived from a study of cytomegalovirus exposure and HLA in healthy donors. Study information: An earlier analysis identified 100 million to 130 million unique TCR beta sequences in about 170 million T cells. Study-wide results and limits: For TCR beta chains, V- and J-gene trimming was later linked to a missense DCLRE1C variant. Through in vitro validation, three CMV-associated chains were shown to be specific for CMV antigens. Some V segments, including TRBV6-2 and TRBV6-3, were excluded as indistinguishable.

Vbeta (60) and Jbeta (13) primers were used in the PCR. Libraries were prepared by immunoSEQ multiplex PCR; TCRdb keeps only in-frame clonotypes and omits some of them. The sample carries around 190,000 clones, approximately 70% recorded once. CDR1 SGHNT and CDR2 YYREEE come from the germline V gene (reference sequence). The V gene end was trimmed by 1 base and the J gene end by 7 bases; junction bases not matched to a gene: 1. The CDR3 extends over 13 amino acids. Sequencing input: PBMCs. This receptor was identified in a woman aged 30 to 39 in good health and CMV-seropositive. J is TRBJ1-2 and V is TRBV5-4; 10 bases agree with TRBD1. This CDR3 reads CASSLRTGGGYTF. The CDR3 DNA sequence: TGTGCCAGCAGCTTGCGGACAGGGGGTGGCTACACCTTC.